The source of this T cell receptor (beta chain) is a study of regulatory T cells in long-lasting Graves disease. About the research overall: Newly diagnosed Graves' patients had under 3 months of antithyroid drugs.

V dropped 7 bases and J dropped 7 bases, with 15 bases sitting between them. Germline CDR1 is SGHRS and CDR2 is YFSETQ. The CDR3 is 14 residues long. Building the TCR beta libraries relied on iRepertoire HTBI primers, and CDR3 regions underwent Arm-PCR. TCRdb re-called the multiplex PCR reads with MiXCR, one entry per CDR3 protein. The table has approximately 390,000 distinct CDR3 sequences, under 20% seen once; the top ten hold roughly 21%. Specified time point: newly diagnosed GD, antithyroid drugs for less than 3 months. There was RNA extracted from PBMCs, and the TCR library was made from it. The sample was also linked to a second study, of T cells in Graves' hyperthyroidism and ophthalmopathy. That paper notes: First-round RT-PCR of the TCR CDR3 relied on the HTBI primer set.

The TCR sequence derives from a woman younger than 35 with Graves disease. Sequences were derived from peripheral blood mononuclear cells (PBMCs), sampled at new diagnosis, from a patient treated with antithyroid drugs. V is TRBV5-1 and J is TRBJ1-6; D may be TRBD1 (5 bases). The DNA of the CDR3 is TGCGCCAGCGGAGAGGGGAATTGGAATTCACCCCTCCACTTT. Its translation is CASGEGNWNSPLHF.